The 24 T cell receptor beta chains given below trace back to one sample, sequenced in a study of liver allograft versus peripheral blood T cells. Background on the study: T cell receptor repertoires in transplanted livers were compared with those in recipients' peripheral blood.

TCRdb redid the calling of the reads with MiXCR, one entry per CDR3 protein. Found here are around 1,300 distinct CDR3 sequences, 10% to 15% of them singletons; the top ten hold approximately 8%. These receptors came from a human patient who had a liver transplant. A share of the T cells may be of graft donor origin.

In this sample, this clonotype is medium-sized (0.01 to 0.1%). V is TRBV12-5 and J is TRBJ1-1; TRBD1 matches at 7 bases. The CDR3 has 13 amino acids. Germline CDR1 reads LGHNT; CDR2 reads FRNRAP. V trimming: 1 base; J trimming: 7 bases; junction bases outside the gene matches: 3. Here the CDR3 reads CASGLEGAGEAFF. CDR3 DNA sequence: TGTGCTAGTGGTTTGGAGGGGGCTGGTGAAGCTTTCTTT.

This clonotype has only a few counts. The chain couples TRBV20-1 to TRBJ1-2; maybe TRBD1 (5 bases). The CDR3 consists of 12 residues. V shed 6 bases and J shed 3 bases, with 11 bases lying between them. The germline CDR1 and CDR2 sequences are DFQATT and SNEGSKA (reference sequence). CDR3 coding DNA: TGCAGTGCCTCATGGGGGGACTATGGCTACACCTTC. This sequence encodes CSASWGDYGYTF.

This clonotype counts as medium-sized. This rearrangement joins TRBV19 to TRBJ2-1; 9 positions agree with TRBD2. In germline, CDR1 is LNHDA, CDR2 SQIVND (reference sequence). The V gene end was trimmed by 0 bases and the J gene end by 4 bases; junction bases not matched to a gene: 7. There are 17 residues in the CDR3. The DNA for the CDR3 is TGTGCCAGTAGTATAGACCCCGCTAGCGGGGTGTACAATGAGCAGTTCTTC. This encodes CASSIDPASGVYNEQFF.

By proportion, this clonotype is medium-sized. The CDR3 coding sequence is TGTGCCAGCAGCTTTAAGGGAGATAATTCACCCCTCCACTTT. Its translation is CASSFKGDNSPLHF. The chain joins TRBV11-2 to TRBJ1-6; D remains unclear. Germline loops: CDR1 SGHAT, CDR2 FQNNGV. V lost 3 bases, J lost 5 bases, and 8 bases lay in between. The CDR3 loop spans 14 amino acids.

This clonotype was counted between two and nine times. CDR3 sequence reads: CASSPQGAVGYGYTF. Written as DNA, the CDR3 is TGTGCCAGCAGTCCGCAGGGGGCGGTTGGCTATGGCTACACCTTC. V and J are TRBV2 and TRBJ1-2; 8 nucleotides agree with TRBD1. The CDR3 contains 15 residues. With 5 bases clipped from V and 4 bases from J, the junction kept 9 bases outside the gene matches. The germline gives CDR1 SNHLY, CDR2 FYNNEI.

This clonotype is judged large. This chain connects TRBV27 to TRBJ2-6; D gene uncertain. This CDR3 comprises 14 residues. The V gene's germline CDR1 is MNHEY and CDR2 SMNVEV (reference sequence). The germline V and J ends were trimmed by 4 bases and 0 bases, with 4 bases remaining between them. The CDR3 DNA follows: TGTGCCAGCAGTTCGTACTCTGGGGCCAACGTCCTGACTTTC. Its translation: CASSSYSGANVLTF. Together with reference TRBV27 and TRBJ2-6, the CDR3 gives the full variable domain: EAQVTQNPRYLITVTGKKLTVTCSQNMNHEYMSWYRQDPGLGLRQIYYSMNVEVTDKGDVPEGYKVSRKEKRNFPLILESPSPNQTSLYFCASSSYSGANVLTFGAGSRLTVL.

This clonotype is large within its sample. The chain uses TRBV15 and TRBJ1-1; D is unresolved. This CDR3 region has 17 residues. Trimming removed 0 bases at V and 1 base at J, with 15 bases between. Germline-derived CDR1 and CDR2 are LNHNV and YYDKDF (reference sequence). The chain's CDR3 is CATSRDSGSRRNTEAFF. CDR3 DNA sequence: TGTGCCACCAGCAGAGATAGCGGCAGCCGGCGGAACACTGAAGCTTTCTTT.

This clonotype was observed a few times. The chain couples TRBV20-1 to TRBJ2-6; D unclear. CDR1 and CDR2 from the germline V gene are DFQATT and SNEGSKA (reference sequence). The V end lost 5 bases, the J end lost 4 bases, and 12 bases lay between the germline ends. The CDR3 covers 14 residues. The CDR3 reads CSAHSPLGANVLTF. The CDR3 nucleotides read TGCAGTGCTCACTCCCCGTTAGGGGCCAACGTCCTGACTTTC.

This clonotype is labeled medium-sized. The V and J genes are TRBV6-5 and TRBJ2-3; D is unresolved. V lost 2 bases and J lost 6, with 3 bases in between. Per the germline V gene, CDR1 is MNHEY and CDR2 is SVGAGI. The CDR3 loop spans 11 amino acids. The CDR3 sequence: CASSYMDTQYF. For the CDR3, the DNA is TGTGCCAGCAGTTACATGGATACGCAGTATTTT.

By share, this clonotype ranks as large. J is TRBJ1-1 and V is TRBV27; possibly TRBD1 for D (5 bases). The germline gives CDR1 MNHEY, CDR2 SMNVEV (reference sequence). V was clipped by 5 bases and J by 0 bases, with 16 bases between them. The CDR3 runs to 16 residues. The CDR3 is CASSPRGRSMNTEAFF. CDR3 sequence (DNA): TGTGCCAGCAGTCCCCGGGGCAGGTCCATGAACACTGAAGCTTTCTTT.

Sample share makes this clonotype medium-sized (0.01 to 0.1%). The genes are TRBV5-4 and TRBJ2-1, with D perhaps assigned TRBD1 or TRBD2 (5 bases each). The germline V gene has CDR1 SGHNT and CDR2 YYREEE (reference sequence). CDR3 size: 14 residues. The V gene lost 4 bases and the J gene lost 2 bases, with 10 bases spanning the gap. In nucleotides, the CDR3 is TGTGCCAGCAGCCCACCGGGACCCTACAATGAGCAGTTCTTC. Protein product: CASSPPGPYNEQFF.

This clonotype is categorized as medium-sized. The rearrangement joins TRBV14 to TRBJ1-3, with D possibly TRBD1 on 6 matching bases. This CDR3 is built from 14 residues. V lost 1 base, J lost 4 bases, and 8 bases lay in between. Germline CDR1 SGHDN, CDR2 FVKESK. The CDR3 nucleotides are TGTGCCAGCAGCCAAGCAGGGGTAGGAAACACCATATATTTT. It yields the protein CASSQAGVGNTIYF.

This clonotype is deemed large. The rearrangement joins TRBV6-6 to TRBJ1-1; 7 bases agree with TRBD1. This CDR3 comprises 12 residues. Germline V lookup: CDR1 MNHNY, CDR2 SVGAGI (reference sequence). V was clipped by 10 bases and J by 10 bases; unmatched bases: 12. The CDR3 DNA sequence: TGTGCCACCCGGGGAGGGGGCGCAGGAGCTTTCTTT. It is translated as CATRGGGAGAFF.

Relative to its sample, this clonotype is medium-sized. CDR3: CASSREGYGGYTF. The CDR3 nucleotides are TGTGCCAGCAGCCGGGAGGGGTATGGGGGCTACACCTTC. V gene TRBV9 combines with J gene TRBJ1-2; the D gene is possibly TRBD1 (5 bases). Trimming took 4 bases from V and 8 from J, leaving 15 bases between them. The CDR3 length is 13 residues. From germline, CDR1 is SGDLS and CDR2 YYNGEE. The whole variable domain, remainder taken from reference TRBV9 and TRBJ1-2, is DSGVTQTPKHLITATGQRVTLRCSPRSGDLSVYWYQQSLDQGLQFLIQYYNGEERAKGNILERFSAQQFPDLHSELNLSSLELGDSALYFCASSREGYGGYTFGSGTRLTVV.

This clonotype rates as medium-sized. The rearrangement uses TRBV30 and TRBJ1-5; weak D call: TRBD1 (6 bases). The CDR3 runs 14 residues. Trimming took 2 bases from V and 2 from J, leaving 10 bases between them. The germline V gene encodes CDR1 GTSNPN and CDR2 SVGIG (reference sequence). DNA of the CDR3: TGTGCCTGGAGTACAGGGAGGGGCAATCAGCCCCAGCATTTT. Its translation: CAWSTGRGNQPQHF.

This clonotype counts as medium-sized (0.01 to 0.1%). V and J are TRBV18 and TRBJ1-2; no definite D call. The CDR3 length is 12 residues. The V gene's germline CDR1 is KGHSH and CDR2 LQKENI. V gave up 0 bases and J gave up 7 bases, with 6 bases separating them. The CDR3 nucleotides are TGTGCCAGCTCACCACCGGGCGGTGGCTACACCTTC. Protein product: CASSPPGGGYTF.

The chain recombines TRBV27 with TRBJ2-1; D may be TRBD2 (6 bases). The CDR3 is made up of 15 amino acids. V shed 3 bases and J shed 7 bases, with 16 bases lying between them. CDR1 is MNHEY and CDR2 is SMNVEV in the germline V gene (reference sequence). CDR3 amino acids: CASSFRDSPWNEQFF. The DNA for the CDR3 is TGTGCCAGCAGTTTCCGGGACTCGCCGTGGAATGAGCAGTTCTTC.

This clonotype is labeled medium-sized (0.01 to 0.1%). The V and J genes are TRBV6-5 and TRBJ2-7, with D perhaps TRBD1 or TRBD2 (5 bases each). The CDR3 totals 14 residues. The ends were cut back, 6 bases at V and 2 bases at J, with 14 bases in the middle. Per germline, CDR1 MNHEY and CDR2 SVGAGI. The CDR3 region has the DNA TGTGCCAGCAGCTTTACGGGACGCCCCTACGAGCAGTACGTC. Its protein product is CASSFTGRPYEQYV.

This clonotype was seen at least ten times. The chain employs TRBV3-1 and TRBJ1-3; weak D call: TRBD1 (5 bases). The CDR3 totals 15 residues. CDR1 and CDR2 from the germline V gene are LGHDT and YNNKEL (reference sequence). The V gene lost 2 bases and the J gene lost 0 bases, with 8 bases spanning the gap. The chain's CDR3 is CASSQQGRSGNTIYF. The CDR3 nucleotides read TGTGCCAGCAGCCAACAGGGCCGCTCTGGAAACACCATATATTTT.

In its sample, this clonotype is medium-sized. The rearrangement links TRBV6-2 or TRBV6-3 to TRBJ2-6; perhaps TRBD2 as D (6 bases). The CDR3 runs 15 residues. V lost 6 bases and J 3 bases, leaving 12 bases between the germline ends. Germline V gene data show CDR1 as MNHEY and CDR2 as SVGEGT. Written as DNA, the CDR3 is TGTGCCAGCAGCCTCCGGGGGTATGGGGCCAACGTCCTGACTTTC. It encodes CASSLRGYGANVLTF.

This clonotype rates as medium-sized. The rearrangement joins TRBV6-5 to TRBJ1-6; tentative D call: TRBD1 (6 bases). The CDR3 has 14 amino acids. Germline V gives CDR1 MNHEY, CDR2 SVGAGI. V gave up 2 bases and J gave up 6 bases, with 8 bases separating them. This CDR3 reads CASSYQDSNSPLHF. CDR3 coding DNA: TGTGCCAGCAGTTACCAGGACAGTAATTCACCCCTCCACTTT.

This clonotype is labeled medium-sized. The CDR3 sequence is CASSVTTAYNSPLHF. In DNA form, the CDR3 reads TGTGCCAGCAGCGTAACGACAGCGTATAATTCACCCCTCCACTTT. The chain links TRBV9 to TRBJ1-6, with D possibly matching TRBD1 (5 bases). Trimming removed 1 base from V and 4 bases from J, with 9 bases in between. From germline, CDR1 is SGDLS and CDR2 YYNGEE. The CDR3 has 15 amino acids.

This clonotype is medium-sized. The chain combines TRBV12-3 or TRBV12-4 with TRBJ1-3; a possible D gene is TRBD1 (6 bases). The V end lost 6 bases, the J end lost 4 bases, and 16 bases lay between the germline ends. The CDR3 contains 15 residues. The CDR3 here is CASSLGQSYGNTIYF. In DNA, the CDR3 is TGTGCCAGCAGCCTCGGACAGTCTTACGGAAACACCATATATTTT.

In this sample, this clonotype is medium-sized. The rearrangement uses TRBV29-1 and TRBJ1-2; a weak D match, TRBD1 (6 bases). This CDR3 comprises 13 residues. V lost 4 bases and J 2 bases, leaving 11 bases between the germline ends. Germline V lookup: CDR1 SQVTM, CDR2 ANQGSEA. In DNA form, the CDR3 reads TGCAGCGTTGCGGGGGCCTCAAACTATGGCTACACCTTC. Amino acids: CSVAGASNYGYTF.